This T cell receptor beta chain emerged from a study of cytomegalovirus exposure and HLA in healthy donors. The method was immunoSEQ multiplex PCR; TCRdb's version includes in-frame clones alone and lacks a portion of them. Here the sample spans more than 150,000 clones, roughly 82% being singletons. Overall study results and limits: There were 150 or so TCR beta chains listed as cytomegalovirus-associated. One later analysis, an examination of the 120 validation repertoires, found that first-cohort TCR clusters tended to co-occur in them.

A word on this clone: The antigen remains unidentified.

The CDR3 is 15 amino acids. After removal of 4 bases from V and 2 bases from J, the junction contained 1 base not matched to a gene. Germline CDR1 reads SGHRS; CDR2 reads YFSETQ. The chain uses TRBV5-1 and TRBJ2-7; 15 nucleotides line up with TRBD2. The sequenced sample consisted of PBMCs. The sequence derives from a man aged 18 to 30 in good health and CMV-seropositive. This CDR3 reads CASSRTSGRAYEQYF. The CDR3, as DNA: TGCGCCAGCAGCCGGACTAGCGGGAGGGCCTACGAGCAGTACTTC. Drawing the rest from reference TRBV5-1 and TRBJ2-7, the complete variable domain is KAGVTQTPRYLIKTRGQQVTLSCSPISGHRSVSWYQQTPGQGLQFLFEYFSETQRNKGNFPGRFSGRQFSNSRSEMNVSTLELGDSALYLCASSRTSGRAYEQYFGPGTRLTVT.